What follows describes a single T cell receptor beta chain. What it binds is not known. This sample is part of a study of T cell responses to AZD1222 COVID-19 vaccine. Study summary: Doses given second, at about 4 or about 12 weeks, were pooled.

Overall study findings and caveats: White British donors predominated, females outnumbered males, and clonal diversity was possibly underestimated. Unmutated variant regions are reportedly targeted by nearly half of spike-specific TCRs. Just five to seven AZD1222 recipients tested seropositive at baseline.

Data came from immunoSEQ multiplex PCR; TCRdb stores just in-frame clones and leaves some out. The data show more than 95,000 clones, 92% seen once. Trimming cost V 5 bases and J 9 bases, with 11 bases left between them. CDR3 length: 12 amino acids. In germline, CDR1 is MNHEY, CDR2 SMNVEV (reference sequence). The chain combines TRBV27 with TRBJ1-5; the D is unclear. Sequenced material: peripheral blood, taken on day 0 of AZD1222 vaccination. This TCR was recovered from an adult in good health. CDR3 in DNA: TGTGCCAGCAGTCGCGGATGGGGGCCCCAGCATTTT. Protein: CASSRGWGPQHF.